The 5 T cell receptor beta chains listed next were all sequenced from one sample in a study of tissue T cells after allogeneic stem cell transplantation. Assay used: immunoSEQ multiplex PCR; TCRdb lists only in-frame clones, some missing. The data contain fewer than 30,000 clones, roughly 85% of them singletons. The sample consisted of blood, taken before transplantation. The source is a woman aged 18-49 years who later had graft-versus-host disease after an allogeneic stem cell transplant.

The CDR3 nucleotides are TGTGCCAGCAGTTACGAGGGCAAGCTCTACAATGAGCAGTTCTTC. It translates to CASSYEGKLYNEQFF. The chain uses TRBV6-5 and TRBJ2-1, with TRBD2 as a possible D gene (5 bases). Germline values: CDR1 MNHEY, CDR2 SVGAGI. The ends were cut back, 2 bases at V and 3 bases at J, with 11 bases in the middle. The CDR3 runs to 15 residues.

The chain recombines TRBV7-2 with TRBJ2-7; no reliable D call. The length of the CDR3 is 15 residues. V lost 5 bases to trimming and J lost 3 bases, with 17 bases between them. Germline lookup yields CDR1 SGHTA and CDR2 FQGNSA. The CDR3 coding sequence is TGTGCCAGCAGCGAAGGCTTCGCCTGGGGCTACGAGCAGTACTTC. It is translated as CASSEGFAWGYEQYF.

The chain combines TRBV6-5 with TRBJ2-7; D possibly corresponds to TRBD1 (5 bases). Germline loops: CDR1 MNHEY, CDR2 SVGAGI. CDR3 length: 15 residues. Deletions cut 4 bases from V and 2 bases from J, with 15 bases between. CDR3 sequence: CASSFLQAPTYEQYF. The CDR3 nucleotides are TGTGCCAGCAGTTTTTTACAGGCCCCAACCTACGAGCAGTACTTC.

This clone is labeled as medium-sized. V usage is TRBV18 and J usage is TRBJ1-1, with D unclear. This CDR3 spans 13 amino acids. V lost 6 bases to trimming and J lost 1 base, with 9 bases between them. Germline V gene sequence: CDR1 KGHSH, CDR2 LQKENI. In nucleotides, the CDR3 is TGTGCCAGCTCGGGCCAGGCGAACACTGAAGCTTTCTTT. It encodes CASSGQANTEAFF.

V and J are TRBV5-4 and TRBJ1-4, with D unresolved. Trimming took off 4 bases at V and 3 bases at J, with 13 bases between the two ends. In germline, CDR1 is SGHNT, CDR2 YYREEE (reference sequence). The CDR3 has 15 residues. In DNA form, the CDR3 reads TGTGCCAGCAGCCTAGGCGGGATGGCTAATGAAAAACTGTTTTTT. Its protein product is CASSLGGMANEKLFF.